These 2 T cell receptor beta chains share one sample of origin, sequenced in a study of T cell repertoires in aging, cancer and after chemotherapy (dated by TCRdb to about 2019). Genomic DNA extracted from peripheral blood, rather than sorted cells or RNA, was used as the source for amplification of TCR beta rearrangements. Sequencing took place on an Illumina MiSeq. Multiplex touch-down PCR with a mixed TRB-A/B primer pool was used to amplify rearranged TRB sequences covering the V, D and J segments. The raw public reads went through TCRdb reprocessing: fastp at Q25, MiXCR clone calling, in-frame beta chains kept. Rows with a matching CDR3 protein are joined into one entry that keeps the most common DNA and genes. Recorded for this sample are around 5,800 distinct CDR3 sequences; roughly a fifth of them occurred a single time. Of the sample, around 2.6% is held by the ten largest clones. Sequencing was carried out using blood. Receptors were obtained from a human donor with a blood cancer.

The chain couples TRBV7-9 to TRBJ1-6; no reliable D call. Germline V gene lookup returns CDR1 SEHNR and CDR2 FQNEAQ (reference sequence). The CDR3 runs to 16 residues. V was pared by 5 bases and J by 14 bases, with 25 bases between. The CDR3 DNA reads TGTGCCAGCAGCCCATCGACGGAACTGCCAGATGGTTCCCTCCACTTT. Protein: CASSPSTELPDGSLHF.

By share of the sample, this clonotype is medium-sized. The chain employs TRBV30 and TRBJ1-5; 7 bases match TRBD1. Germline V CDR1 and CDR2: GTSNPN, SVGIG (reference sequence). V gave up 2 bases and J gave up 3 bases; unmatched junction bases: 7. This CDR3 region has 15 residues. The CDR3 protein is CAWSTETGINQPQHF. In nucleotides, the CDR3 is TGTGCCTGGAGTACTGAGACAGGGATCAATCAGCCCCAGCATTTT.